This TCR beta chain was identified during a study of blood T cell repertoires in COVID-19. The overall study: The origin of the acute and convalescent COVID-19 samples was the United States, Italy and Spain.

During active infection, Seattle patients enrolled and were then monitored through disease. Losses at the gene ends were 4 bases for V and 4 bases for J; bases not matched to a gene: 10. Germline loops: CDR1 MNHEY, CDR2 SVGAGI. CDR3 length: 16 amino acids. Clones were sequenced by immunoSEQ multiplex PCR, and TCRdb holds only the in-frame ones, with some missing. The profile shows about 330,000 clones, about 87% of them singletons. Sequenced input: peripheral blood. The chain carries TRBV6-5 and TRBJ2-1, with TRBD1 matching over 7 bases. The clonotype originates from a man younger than 40 with COVID-19, enrolled during active disease. CDR3 in DNA: TGTGCCAGCAGTTTTAGACTGGGGACAGTTTACAATGAGCAGTTCTTC. Amino acid sequence: CASSFRLGTVYNEQFF.